These 8 T cell receptor beta chains originate from one sample sequenced in a study of blood T cell repertoires in COVID-19. Only in-frame clones appear in the TCRdb table, and some are missing; sequencing was by immunoSEQ multiplex PCR. The data show over 40,000 clones, with around 83% seen just once and 6% to 7.5% held by the top ten. Input material: peripheral blood. The receptors originated from a man in his sixties with active COVID-19.

The chain couples TRBV4-1 to TRBJ1-2, with no clear D. From germline, CDR1 is MGHRA and CDR2 YSYEKL. The V end lost 1 base, the J end lost 4 bases, and 13 bases lay between the germline ends. This CDR3 comprises 15 residues. CDR3 in amino acids: CASSQGQASPYGYTF. The CDR3 nucleotides read TGCGCCAGCAGCCAAGGACAAGCCTCTCCCTATGGCTACACCTTC.

The rearrangement uses TRBV18 and TRBJ2-5; 15 nucleotides align to TRBD2. The CDR3 spans 18 residues. Per the germline V gene, CDR1 is KGHSH and CDR2 is LQKENI. J lost 0 bases, V lost 0 bases, and 2 bases had no gene match. CDR3 protein: CASSPPGLAGGYQETQYF. The CDR3 DNA follows: TGTGCCAGCTCACCACCTGGACTAGCGGGAGGGTACCAAGAGACCCAGTACTTC.

The chain employs TRBV5-1 and TRBJ2-3; D is possibly TRBD1 (5 bases). The CDR3 is made up of 15 amino acids. Trimming took off 0 bases at V and 3 bases at J, with 11 bases between the two ends. In germline, CDR1 is SGHRS, CDR2 YFSETQ. Here the CDR3 DNA reads TGCGCCAGCAGCTTGGGTGACAGTTGGACAGATACGCAGTATTTT. Translated: CASSLGDSWTDTQYF.

The chain combines TRBV5-1 with TRBJ1-5; unclear D gene. Trimming pared 0 bases from V and 0 bases from J, leaving 7 bases between. This CDR3 contains 15 residues. CDR1 is SGHRS and CDR2 is YFSETQ in the germline V gene. For the CDR3, the DNA is TGCGCCAGCAGCTTGGGAGGAACTAGCAATCAGCCCCAGCATTTT. Encoded protein: CASSLGGTSNQPQHF. The variable domain in full, completed from reference TRBV5-1 and TRBJ1-5, reads KAGVTQTPRYLIKTRGQQVTLSCSPISGHRSVSWYQQTPGQGLQFLFEYFSETQRNKGNFPGRFSGRQFSNSRSEMNVSTLELGDSALYLCASSLGGTSNQPQHFGDGTRLSIL.

J is TRBJ1-2 and V is TRBV5-1; D possibly corresponds to TRBD1 (6 bases). The CDR3 consists of 14 residues. V lost 3 bases and J 4 bases, leaving 13 bases between the germline ends. Germline assignment: CDR1 SGHRS and CDR2 YFSETQ. The CDR3 here is CASSSDRTVYGYTF. The CDR3 DNA reads TGCGCCAGCAGCTCAGACAGGACAGTCTATGGCTACACCTTC.

The J gene is TRBJ1-5, the V gene TRBV28; perhaps TRBD1 as D (6 bases). CDR3 length: 14 amino acids. V was clipped by 3 bases and J by 3 bases, with 9 bases between them. CDR1 is MDHEN and CDR2 is SYDVKM in the germline V gene. CDR3 bases: TGTGCCAGCAGTTTTTGGACAGACAATCAGCCCCAGCATTTT. Its translation: CASSFWTDNQPQHF.

The rearrangement links TRBV18 to TRBJ2-7; TRBD1 aligns across 9 bases. Germline-derived CDR1 and CDR2 are KGHSH and LQKENI. The CDR3 totals 15 residues. Trimming cost V 3 bases and J 7 bases; bases outside gene matches: 10. In DNA form, the CDR3 reads TGTGCCAGCTCACCCACAGGGACAGGGTCTGGGGAGCAGTACTTC. Its protein is CASSPTGTGSGEQYF. The entire variable domain, with the rest obtained from reference TRBV18 and TRBJ2-7, is as follows: NAGVMQNPRHLVRRRGQEARLRCSPMKGHSHVYWYRQLPEEGLKFMVYLQKENIIDESGMPKERFSAEFPKEGPSILRIQQVVRGDSAAYFCASSPTGTGSGEQYFGPGTRLTVT.

The J gene is TRBJ2-5, the V gene TRBV18; 10 nucleotides line up with TRBD1. This CDR3 is built from 15 residues. CDR1 KGHSH and CDR2 LQKENI come from the germline V gene. J gave up 4 bases and V 1 base, and 3 bases lay outside the gene matches. CDR3 region: CASSPQDRGAETQYF. CDR3 bases: TGTGCCAGCTCACCACAGGACAGGGGGGCAGAGACCCAGTACTTC.